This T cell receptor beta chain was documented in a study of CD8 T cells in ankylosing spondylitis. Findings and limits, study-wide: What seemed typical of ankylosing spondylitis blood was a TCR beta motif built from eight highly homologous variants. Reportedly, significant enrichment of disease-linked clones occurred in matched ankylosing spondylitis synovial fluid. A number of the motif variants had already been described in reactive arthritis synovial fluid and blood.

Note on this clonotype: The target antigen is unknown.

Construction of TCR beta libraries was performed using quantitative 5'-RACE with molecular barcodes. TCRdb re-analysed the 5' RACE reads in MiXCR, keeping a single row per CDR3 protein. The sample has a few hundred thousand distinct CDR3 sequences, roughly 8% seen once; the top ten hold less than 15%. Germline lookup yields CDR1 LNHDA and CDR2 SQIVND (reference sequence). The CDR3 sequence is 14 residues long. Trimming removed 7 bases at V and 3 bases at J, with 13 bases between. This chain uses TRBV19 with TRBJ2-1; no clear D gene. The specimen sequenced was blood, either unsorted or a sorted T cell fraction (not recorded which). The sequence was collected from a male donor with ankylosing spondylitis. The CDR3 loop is CASTDPGDYNEQFF. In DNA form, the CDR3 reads TGTGCCAGTACCGATCCTGGTGACTACAATGAGCAGTTCTTC. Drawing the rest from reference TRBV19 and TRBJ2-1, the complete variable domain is DGGITQSPKYLFRKEGQNVTLSCEQNLNHDAMYWYRQDPGQGLRLIYYSQIVNDFQKGDIAEGYSVSREKKESFPLTVTSAQKNPTAFYLCASTDPGDYNEQFFGPGTRLTVL.